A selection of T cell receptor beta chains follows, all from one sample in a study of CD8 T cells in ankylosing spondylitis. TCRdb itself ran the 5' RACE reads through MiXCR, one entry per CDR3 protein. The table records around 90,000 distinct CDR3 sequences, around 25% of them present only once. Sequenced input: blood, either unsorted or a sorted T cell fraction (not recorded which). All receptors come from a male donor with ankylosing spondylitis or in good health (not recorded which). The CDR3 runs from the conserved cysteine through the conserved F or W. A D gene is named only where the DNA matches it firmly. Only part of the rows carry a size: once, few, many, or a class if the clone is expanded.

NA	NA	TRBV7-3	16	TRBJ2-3	CASSLLVASSTDTQYF	TGTGCCAGCAGCTTACTCGTAGCTTCGAGCACAGATACGCAGTATTTT
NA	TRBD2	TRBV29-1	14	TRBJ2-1	CSVEDRLAGNEQFF	TGCAGCGTTGAAGATCGTCTAGCGGGTAATGAGCAGTTCTTC
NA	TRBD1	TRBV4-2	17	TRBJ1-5	CASSQTATGGGGQPQHF	TGTGCCAGCAGCCAAACCGCGACAGGGGGCGGCGGGCAGCCCCAGCATTTT
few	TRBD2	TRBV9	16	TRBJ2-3	CASTRLAGTSTDTQYF	TGTGCCAGCACCCGACTAGCGGGGACTAGCACAGATACGCAGTATTTT
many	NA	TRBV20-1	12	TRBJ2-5	CSAFTAQETQYF	TGCAGTGCTTTCACAGCCCAAGAGACCCAGTACTTC
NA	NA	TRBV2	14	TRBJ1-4	CASSEISSGEKLFF	TGTGCCAGCAGTGAAATTTCGAGTGGAGAAAAACTGTTTTTT
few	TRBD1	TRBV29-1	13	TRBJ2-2	CSVGQGNTGELFF	TGCAGCGTAGGACAGGGGAACACCGGGGAGCTGTTTTTT
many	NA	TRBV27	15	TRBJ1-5	CASSLSGGSNQPQHF	TGTGCCAGCAGTTTATCCGGAGGGAGCAATCAGCCCCAGCATTTT
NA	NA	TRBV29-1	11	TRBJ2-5	CSADRRETQYF	TGCAGCGCTGACCGCCGGGAGACCCAGTACTTC
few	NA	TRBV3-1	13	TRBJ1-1	CASSQADNTEAFF	TGTGCCAGCAGCCAAGCAGACAACACTGAAGCTTTCTTT
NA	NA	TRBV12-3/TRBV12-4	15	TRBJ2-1	CASSLGAGRHNEQFF	TGTGCCAGCAGTTTAGGGGCCGGTCGGCACAATGAGCAGTTCTTC
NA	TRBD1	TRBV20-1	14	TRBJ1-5	CSAIRQGQNQPQHF	TGCAGTGCTATTAGACAGGGCCAGAATCAGCCCCAGCATTTT
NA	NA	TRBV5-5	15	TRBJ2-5	CASSLEPARQETQYF	TGTGCCAGCAGCTTGGAGCCGGCGAGGCAAGAGACCCAGTACTTC
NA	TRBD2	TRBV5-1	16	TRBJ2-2	CASSLSGATNTGELFF	TGCGCCAGCAGCCTTAGCGGGGCTACGAACACCGGGGAGCTGTTTTTT
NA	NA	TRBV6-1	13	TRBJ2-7	CASSIGLTYEQYF	TGTGCCAGCAGTATAGGACTGACTTACGAGCAGTACTTC
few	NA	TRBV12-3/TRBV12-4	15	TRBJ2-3	CASTFSGRGSDTQYF	TGTGCCAGCACGTTCTCTGGAAGGGGTTCAGATACGCAGTATTTT
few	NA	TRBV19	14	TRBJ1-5	CASSTQAGGQPQHF	TGTGCCAGTAGCACACAGGCTGGGGGTCAGCCCCAGCATTTT
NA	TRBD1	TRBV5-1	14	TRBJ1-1	CASSSVRGRTEAFF	TGCGCCAGCAGTTCGGTGAGGGGGCGCACTGAAGCTTTCTTT
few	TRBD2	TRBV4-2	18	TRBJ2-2	CASSRTSGRAANTGELFF	TGTGCCAGCAGCCGGACTAGCGGGAGGGCCGCGAACACCGGGGAGCTGTTTTTT
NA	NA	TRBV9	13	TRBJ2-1	CASSASTETGQFF	TGTGCCAGCAGCGCCTCGACAGAGACTGGTCAGTTCTTC
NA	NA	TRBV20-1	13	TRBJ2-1	CSEVVPGYNEQFF	TGCAGTGAGGTCGTTCCGGGGTACAATGAGCAGTTCTTC
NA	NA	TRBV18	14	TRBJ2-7	CASSPFGEDYEQYF	TGTGCCAGCTCACCATTCGGGGAAGACTACGAGCAGTACTTC
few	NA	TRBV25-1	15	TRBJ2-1	CASRSGLPSWNEQFF	TGTGCCAGCAGGAGCGGACTTCCCTCCTGGAATGAGCAGTTCTTC
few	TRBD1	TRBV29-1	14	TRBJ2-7	CSVWWQGETYEQYF	TGCAGCGTTTGGTGGCAGGGGGAGACCTACGAGCAGTACTTC
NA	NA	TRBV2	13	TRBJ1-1	CASSPGLGGSTFF	TGTGCCAGCAGCCCGGGGCTCGGGGGTAGTACTTTCTTT
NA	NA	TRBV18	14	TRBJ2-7	CASSSGDPTYEQYF	TGTGCCAGCTCCTCAGGGGACCCTACCTACGAGCAGTACTTC
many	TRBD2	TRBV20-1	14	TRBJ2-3	CSAPLAGVTDTQYF	TGCAGTGCTCCACTAGCGGGGGTCACAGATACGCAGTATTTT
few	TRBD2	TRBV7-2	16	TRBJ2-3	CASSRGPAGTTDTQYF	TGTGCCAGCAGTCGCGGTCCAGCGGGGACCACAGATACGCAGTATTTT
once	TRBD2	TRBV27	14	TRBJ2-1	CASQSGSAYNEQFF	TGTGCCAGCCAAAGCGGGAGTGCCTACAATGAGCAGTTCTTC
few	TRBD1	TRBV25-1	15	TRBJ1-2	CASSEPGTGDYGYTF	TGTGCCAGCAGTGAACCCGGGACAGGGGACTATGGCTACACCTTC
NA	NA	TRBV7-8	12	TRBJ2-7	CASSSGEYEQYF	TGTGCCAGCAGCTCCGGGGAGTACGAGCAGTACTTC
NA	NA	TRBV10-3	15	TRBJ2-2	CAISEVLGNTGELFF	TGTGCCATCAGTGAAGTTCTCGGGAACACCGGGGAGCTGTTTTTT
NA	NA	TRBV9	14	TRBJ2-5	CASSGGLLQETQYF	TGTGCCAGCAGCGGGGGACTTCTACAAGAGACCCAGTACTTC
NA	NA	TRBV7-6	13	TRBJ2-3	CASSLDTGDTQYF	TGTGCCAGCAGCTTAGATACGGGAGATACGCAGTATTTT